A selection of T cell receptor beta chains follows, all from one sample in a study of monozygotic twins with inflammatory bowel disease. TCRdb reprocessed the 5' RACE reads and reports one entry per CDR3 protein, with no DNA. This sample's table has 420,000 or so distinct CDR3 sequences. The sample taken for sequencing was blood. The receptors here all came from a human donor with ulcerative colitis or Crohn's disease, or a healthy co-twin of an affected twin (not recorded which). CDR3s include the opening cysteine and the closing phenylalanine or tryptophan.

>TRBJ2-1|TRBV6-2/TRBV6-3
CASSYPSRLAGAYNEQFF
>TRBJ2-1|TRBV2
CASSEATSSYNEQFF
>TRBJ1-5|TRBV6-2/TRBV6-3
CASSSRTLLGNQPQHF
>TRBJ1-1|TRBV28
CASSSYQGGHTEAFF
>TRBJ2-1|TRBV7-9
CASSRQVNEQFF
>TRBJ1-6|TRBV20-1
CSAIPWTSGNSPLHF
>TRBJ1-1|TRBV19
CASSIRQNTEAFF
>TRBJ2-3|TRBV18
CASSPTQGSTDTQYF
>TRBJ2-7|TRBV5-1
CASSHGQGVYEQYF
>TRBJ1-2|TRBV11-2
CASSWGQSPVLYGYTF
>TRBJ2-1|TRBV3-1
CASSQVSGPAYNEQFF
>TRBJ1-1|TRBV2
CASSESPGTNTEAFF
>TRBJ2-5|TRBV5-1
CASSFQPGARKQETQYF
>TRBJ2-1|TRBV7-6
CASSLMAGASSYNEQFF
>TRBJ2-6|TRBV5-1
CASSWTGFGANVLTF
>TRBJ2-2|TRBV7-6
CASSLEEGGRGTGELFF
>TRBJ2-7|TRBV18
CASSPGSYEQYF
>TRBJ2-1|TRBV6-1
CASSPRGLAEYNEQFF
>TRBJ2-2|TRBV15
CATSRPRGTGDTGELFF
>TRBJ2-3|TRBV24-1
CATSDSVPGGLTDTQYF
>TRBJ2-7|TRBV3-1
CASSQASHYEQYF
>TRBJ2-3|TRBV7-9
CASSSGFVSDTQYF
>TRBJ2-7|TRBV20-1
CSATGTTPAQQYF
>TRBJ2-1|TRBV2
CASSGTRGNEQFF
>TRBJ2-3|TRBV27
CASGRLAGPHEYTDTQYF
>TRBJ1-5|TRBV15
CATSRNRRQPQHF
>TRBJ2-2|TRBV7-2
CASSIGGVPGELFF
>TRBJ1-2|TRBV5-1
CASSFLGGEDGYTF
>TRBJ2-7|TRBV7-2
CASSLARQDNYEQYF
>TRBJ1-1|TRBV19
CASSLTGGAGLNTEAFF
>TRBJ2-1|TRBV20-1
CSAREAGGPINEQFF
>TRBJ2-2|TRBV29-1
CSVAGSKAGELFF
>TRBJ2-7|TRBV5-1
CASSSSGSPYEQYF
>TRBJ2-5|TRBV7-3
CASSLGTSGATQYF
>TRBJ2-1|TRBV7-2
CASSSSRSYNEQFF
>TRBJ1-2|TRBV5-4
CASSFHTGANYGYTF
>TRBJ2-3|TRBV7-3
CASSPAGEAGGTQYF
>TRBJ2-5|TRBV24-1
CATSGSGRSGETQYF
>TRBJ1-1|TRBV5-6
CASSHDRGLYNTEAFF
>TRBJ2-2|TRBV3-1
CASSQLAGAGELFF
>TRBJ1-5|TRBV7-9
CASSLWTGARGNQPQHF
>TRBJ2-5|TRBV30
CAWSVTGTYQETQYF
>TRBJ2-6|TRBV3-1
CASSPQGARGANVLTF
>TRBJ2-2|TRBV7-2
CASSRDRVDTGELFF
>TRBJ2-2|TRBV3-1
CASSRTDWNTGELFF
>TRBJ2-1|TRBV10-2
CASSREGEQFF
>TRBJ1-5|TRBV15
CATSKGQGVQPQHF
>TRBJ2-1|TRBV19
CASSGSRLDEQFF
>TRBJ2-5|TRBV5-1
CASSWDGQETQYF
>TRBJ2-3|TRBV9
CASSVQGTGTTDTQYF
>TRBJ1-5|TRBV27
CASSLLGTSTKNQPQHF
>TRBJ2-1|TRBV11-3
CASGLAGGREQFF
>TRBJ1-2|TRBV19
CASRGTYYGYTF
>TRBJ1-6|TRBV20-1
CSARESGSSYNSPLHF
>TRBJ2-3|TRBV4-1
CASSQDPVLAPDTQYF
>TRBJ2-1|TRBV29-1
CSVEEEAGRGGRQFF
>TRBJ1-3|TRBV5-1
CASSDTGSGNTIYF
>TRBJ1-1|TRBV7-2
CASRYQGTGTEAFF